This TCR beta chain was captured in a study of T-cell reconstitution after alpha-beta-depleted transplantation in children. This sample's TCRbeta library carried unique molecular identifier barcodes. TCRdb used MiXCR to reprocess the PCR reads, holding one entry per CDR3 protein. The data contain about 640,000 distinct CDR3 sequences, about 15% of them singletons. Trimming took 3 bases from V and 4 from J; bases not matched to a gene: 3. CDR1 and CDR2 (germline): SQVTM, ANQGSEA. The CDR3 contains 13 residues. V gene TRBV29-1 combines with J gene TRBJ2-3; 8 positions agree with TRBD2. The sequence was obtained from a human donor who donated a stem cell graft to a child with acute myeloid leukemia. The source material was PBMCs from the stem cell graft donor, sampled from the stem cell graft. Here the CDR3 DNA reads TGCAGCGTTGATTACGGGAGGGCAGATACGCAGTATTTT. Amino acids: CSVDYGRADTQYF.